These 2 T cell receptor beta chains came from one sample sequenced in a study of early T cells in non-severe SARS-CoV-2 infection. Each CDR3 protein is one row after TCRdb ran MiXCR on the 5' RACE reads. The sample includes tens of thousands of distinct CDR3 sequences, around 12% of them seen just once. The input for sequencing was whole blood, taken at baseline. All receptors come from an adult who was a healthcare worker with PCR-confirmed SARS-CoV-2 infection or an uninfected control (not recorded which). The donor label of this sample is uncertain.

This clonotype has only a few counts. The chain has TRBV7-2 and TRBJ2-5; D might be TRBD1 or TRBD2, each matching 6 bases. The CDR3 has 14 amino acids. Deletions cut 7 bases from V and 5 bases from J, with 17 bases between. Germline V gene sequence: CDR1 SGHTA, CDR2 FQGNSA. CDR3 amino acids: CASKTGGAGETQYF. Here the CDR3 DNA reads TGTGCCAGCAAGACCGGGGGCGCCGGGGAGACCCAGTACTTC.

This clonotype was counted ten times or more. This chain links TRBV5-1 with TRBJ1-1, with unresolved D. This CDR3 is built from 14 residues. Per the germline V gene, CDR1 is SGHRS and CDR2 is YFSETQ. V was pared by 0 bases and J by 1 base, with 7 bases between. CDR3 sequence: CASSLGTENTEAFF. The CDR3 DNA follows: TGCGCCAGCAGCTTGGGAACTGAGAACACTGAAGCTTTCTTT.